This is a list of T cell receptor beta chains from one sample in a study of control samples from healthy donors and cancer patients. The protocol was immunoSEQ multiplex PCR, while the TCRdb copy is restricted to in-frame clones and leaves out a portion. The sample includes about 94,000 clones, 90% of them seen just once. Specimen: blood. Every receptor here comes from a young woman in good health. Each CDR3 is given without its conserved first and last residue. The order of the fields is CDR3 protein, V gene, D gene. D genes are given only for firm matches.

CDR3aa: ASSPRTGRLYSNQPQH
v_gene: TRBV19
d_gene: .

CDR3aa: ASSEEAYSPFETSTDTQY
v_gene: TRBV6-1
d_gene: .

CDR3aa: ASSPAWSGNTIY
v_gene: TRBV7-9
d_gene: .

CDR3aa: ASSQGRGGGSDTQY
v_gene: TRBV4-1
d_gene: TRBD2

CDR3aa: ASRPGRGYEQY
v_gene: TRBV5-6
d_gene: .

CDR3aa: ASSYSGKNTEAF
v_gene: TRBV27
d_gene: .

CDR3aa: ASSLLGTGTLMNTEAF
v_gene: TRBV27
d_gene: TRBD1

CDR3aa: ASSPRQGGNNYGYT
v_gene: TRBV4-2
d_gene: .

CDR3aa: ASRPQGAEEETQY
v_gene: TRBV4-2
d_gene: TRBD1

CDR3aa: ASSLDRGRNYEQY
v_gene: TRBV7-2
d_gene: TRBD1

CDR3aa: ATSFPPGTSDYGYT
v_gene: TRBV24-1
d_gene: .

CDR3aa: ASSQSGQGASYNSPLH
v_gene: TRBV28
d_gene: TRBD1

CDR3aa: ASSLSLAGVTYEQY
v_gene: TRBV27
d_gene: TRBD2

CDR3aa: ATTTGQVAEAF
v_gene: TRBV10-3
d_gene: TRBD1

CDR3aa: ASSDPRGTNYGYT
v_gene: TRBV6-1
d_gene: .

CDR3aa: ASSLGQASNQPQH
v_gene: TRBV7-9
d_gene: .